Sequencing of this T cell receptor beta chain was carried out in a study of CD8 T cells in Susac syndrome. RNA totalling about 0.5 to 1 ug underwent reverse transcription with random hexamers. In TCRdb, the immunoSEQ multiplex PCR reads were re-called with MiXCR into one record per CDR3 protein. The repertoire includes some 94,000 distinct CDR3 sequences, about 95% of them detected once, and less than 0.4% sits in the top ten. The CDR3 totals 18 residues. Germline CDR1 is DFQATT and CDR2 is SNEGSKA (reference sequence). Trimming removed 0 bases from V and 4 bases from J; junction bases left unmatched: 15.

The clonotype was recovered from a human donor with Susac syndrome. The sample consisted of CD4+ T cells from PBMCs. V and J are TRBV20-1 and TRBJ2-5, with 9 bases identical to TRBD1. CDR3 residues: CSARDPSPLQGAGETQYF. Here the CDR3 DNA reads TGCAGTGCTAGAGACCCTTCCCCATTACAGGGGGCAGGAGAGACCCAGTACTTC.